These T cell receptor beta chains were read from a single sample in a study of T cell changes during pregnancy in multiple sclerosis. Here immunoSEQ multiplex PCR was the method, and the copy in TCRdb shows in-frame clones only, minus some. The sample has fewer than 85,000 clones, 93% seen once. The material was peripheral blood, obtained after pregnancy. These receptors originate from a female donor in good health, enrolled as a control in a pregnancy study. The CDR3 runs from the conserved cysteine through the conserved F or W. A D gene is named only where the DNA matches it firmly. The size entry is marked missing in some rows and otherwise reads once, few, many or a size class.

abundance,len,v_gene,d_gene,j_gene,CDR3aa
.,16,TRBV4-1,TRBD2,TRBJ2-7,CASSPSSGIRPYEQYF
.,15,TRBV6-5,.,TRBJ2-1,CASSYSTRSYDEQFF
.,13,TRBV2,TRBD1,TRBJ1-1,CASSETGGSWAFF
.,12,TRBV28,.,TRBJ1-4,CASSLIRTELFF
.,17,TRBV19,TRBD2,TRBJ2-5,CASSIRGLAGALETQYF
.,16,TRBV7-3,TRBD2,TRBJ2-3,CASSLTRGGGTDTQYF
.,15,TRBV7-9,TRBD2,TRBJ2-1,CASSLLAGKFDEQFF
.,16,TRBV19,.,TRBJ2-3,CASSIRVSAGTDTQYF
.,16,TRBV10-3,TRBD2,TRBJ2-7,CAISGLAGDGTYEQYF
.,17,TRBV28,TRBD2,TRBJ2-1,CASRVFLGASGMGVQFF
.,16,TRBV9,TRBD2,TRBJ2-1,CASSVAGLAGRDEQFF
.,15,TRBV19,.,TRBJ1-4,CASSFYTGTNEKLFF
.,16,TRBV5-6,.,TRBJ2-6,CASRLLDRQGANVLTF
.,15,TRBV27,.,TRBJ2-1,CASSLAGGPYNEQFF
.,14,TRBV28,.,TRBJ2-7,CASSSSPAGYEQYF
.,14,TRBV6-5,.,TRBJ2-5,CASSYSSGAGTQYF
.,14,TRBV6-1,TRBD2,TRBJ2-1,CASSERGGGDEQFF
once,14,TRBV5-1,.,TRBJ1-3,CASSPLGPGNTIYF
.,13,TRBV19,.,TRBJ1-2,CASSKGNSYGYTF
.,14,TRBV14,.,TRBJ2-7,CASSPGGPKREQYF
.,15,TRBV27,.,TRBJ2-5,CASSLSRSSRETQYF
.,13,TRBV21-1,.,TRBJ2-1,CASSKRRDNEQFF
.,13,TRBV6-5,.,TRBJ2-2,CASRSSVTGELFF
.,15,TRBV7-9,TRBD2,TRBJ2-1,CASSPGGASRSEQFF
.,13,TRBV19,.,TRBJ2-7,CASSKGRIGEQYF
.,15,TRBV7-6,TRBD2,TRBJ2-7,CASSQRGGTRYEQYF
.,15,TRBV30,TRBD1,TRBJ1-2,CAWSNPRQGGYGYTF
.,16,TRBV5-1,TRBD1,TRBJ2-2,CASSLSGTANTGELFF
.,13,TRBV6-1,TRBD2,TRBJ2-1,CASKRGTLDEQFF
.,12,TRBV10-3,TRBD1,TRBJ1-6,CAITGGDSPLHF
.,14,TRBV28,.,TRBJ1-2,CASSLTARTIGYTF
.,15,TRBV19,TRBD1,TRBJ1-2,CASTPIPHRGRGYTF
.,14,TRBV7-2,TRBD1,TRBJ1-3,CASSSTGARNTIYF
.,14,TRBV5-1,TRBD2,TRBJ2-7,CASSNGTSGSPPHF
.,15,TRBV6-4,TRBD2,TRBJ2-3,CASSEQLAGRGTQYF
once,13,TRBV10-1,.,TRBJ2-1,CASSVIRDNEQFF
.,15,TRBV7-8,.,TRBJ2-7,CASSALALSSYEQYF
.,15,TRBV7-9,.,TRBJ1-3,CASTPAGFSGNTIYF
.,14,TRBV6-1,TRBD1,TRBJ2-7,CAILGGWFSYEQYF
.,12,TRBV2,.,TRBJ2-7,CASEGQGYEQYF
.,14,TRBV19,.,TRBJ2-7,CATRDSPVSYEQYF
few,13,TRBV11-3,TRBD1,TRBJ1-1,CASSWSGTEEAFF